Here is one T cell receptor (beta chain) with its context. Its antigen is unknown. There are no base qualities to consult, and no much larger clone falls within one base. This entry comes from a study of blood T cell repertoires in COVID-19 (dated by TCRdb to the early 2020s). Looking at the study overall: Samples from collaborators originated in the United States, Italy and Spain and spanned both the acute and convalescent phases of COVID-19. HLA class I and class II types, where available, came from metadata supplied by the sample provider rather than from assay-based typing. The repertoires were made available in a free public database intended to serve as a resource for research on the immune response to SARS-CoV-2. The dataset comprised deeply sampled blood TCRbeta repertoires from subjects exposed to, actively infected with, or recovered from COVID-19. A de-identified subject ID, COVID-19 status, age in years and sex were almost always included in the sample metadata. The samples were drawn from the first 160 participants of the ongoing ImmuneRACE study and from over 950 subjects provided by 6 global collaborators. The prospective study material was composed of cDNA or gDNA derived from T cells, B-cell-depleted T cells, or PBMCs.

TCRbeta CDR3 regions were amplified from genomic DNA by means of the immunoSEQ Assay, a bias-controlled multiplex PCR. Per the source publication's procedure: The number of nucleated cells in each sample was estimated by amplification of reference gene primers within the assay. To quantify the absolute abundance of each unique TCRbeta CDR3 rearrangement, sequence reads were collapsed and filtered. For each sample, productive Simpson clonality was calculated as the square root of Simpson's diversity index over productive rearrangements. Imported from immuneACCESS, the table was reduced by TCRdb to in-frame sequences with V and J called. These copies leave out some clones; in studies compared against another copy, an unresolved V gene accounts for under half, and the cause of the remainder is not known. D and trimming were read from the DNA, whereas the V and J calls and clone size are those reported in that table. This sample comprises 150,000 to 200,000 clones, around 93% of them detected only once. Jointly, the top ten make up roughly 5% of the sample.

According to the germline V gene, CDR1 reads SGHTA and CDR2 reads FQGNSA. The V and J ends are trimmed by 1 base and 1 base, leaving 19 bases between them. The CDR3 contains 18 residues, cysteine and phenylalanine counted. Only the CDR3 part of the read is kept: 54 bases, read in frame from the first base. At one collaborating source in Seattle, patients were enrolled during active infection and were followed longitudinally through the course of disease. The collaborating institutions used their own protocols to collect whole blood in K2EDTA tubes. For TCRbeta analysis, collaborators shipped samples as frozen whole blood, isolated PBMCs, or DNA extracted from either of those sample types. General conclusions and limits of the study: The quantity of clinical and demographic metadata differed by source and by participant and was supplied without curation.

The sequencing input was peripheral blood. The V and J genes are TRBV7-2 and TRBJ1-2, with the D segment identity uncertain. This TCR was recovered from a young man with COVID-19, enrolled during active disease. The CDR3 region has the sequence CASSLEAGTANFNYGYTF. The bases are TGTGCCAGCAGCTTAGAAGCGGGAACAGCCAACTTTAACTATGGCTACACCTTC.